Many counts were recorded for the clone carrying this TCR beta chain. This CDR3 contains 17 residues. CDR1 is DFQATT, CDR2 SNEGSKA, per germline (reference sequence). The trim removed 5 bases at V and 2 bases at J, leaving 11 bases unmatched. This record comes from a study of identical twins. Unique molecular identifiers were present on the cDNA, which also gained a universal primer site by template switching. TCRdb processed the 5' RACE reads anew with MiXCR; each CDR3 protein has one entry. The sample yields fewer than 250,000 distinct CDR3 sequences, about a tenth seen once. The chain has TRBV20-1 and TRBJ2-1, with 11 bases matching TRBD1. Material for sequencing was memory (CD45RO+) T cells sorted from blood. The sequence came from a woman aged 18-29 years in good health. The CDR3: CSAHIADRGRTYNEQFF. The CDR3, as DNA: TGCAGTGCTCACATAGCGGACAGGGGGCGGACCTACAATGAGCAGTTCTTC.